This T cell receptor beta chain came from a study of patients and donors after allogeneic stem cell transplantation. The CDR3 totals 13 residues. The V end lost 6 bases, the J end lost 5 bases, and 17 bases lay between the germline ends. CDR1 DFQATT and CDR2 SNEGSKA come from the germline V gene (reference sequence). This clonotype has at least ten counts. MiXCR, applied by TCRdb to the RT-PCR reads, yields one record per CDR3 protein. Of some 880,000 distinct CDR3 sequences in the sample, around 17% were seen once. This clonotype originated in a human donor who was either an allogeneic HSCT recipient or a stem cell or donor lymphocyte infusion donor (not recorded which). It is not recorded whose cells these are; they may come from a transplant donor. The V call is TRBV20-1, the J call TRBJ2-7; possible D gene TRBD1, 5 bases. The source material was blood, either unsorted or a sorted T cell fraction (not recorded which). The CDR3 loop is CSAPMFTGNEQYF. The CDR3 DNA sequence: TGCAGTGCGCCTATGTTTACAGGCAACGAGCAGTACTTC.